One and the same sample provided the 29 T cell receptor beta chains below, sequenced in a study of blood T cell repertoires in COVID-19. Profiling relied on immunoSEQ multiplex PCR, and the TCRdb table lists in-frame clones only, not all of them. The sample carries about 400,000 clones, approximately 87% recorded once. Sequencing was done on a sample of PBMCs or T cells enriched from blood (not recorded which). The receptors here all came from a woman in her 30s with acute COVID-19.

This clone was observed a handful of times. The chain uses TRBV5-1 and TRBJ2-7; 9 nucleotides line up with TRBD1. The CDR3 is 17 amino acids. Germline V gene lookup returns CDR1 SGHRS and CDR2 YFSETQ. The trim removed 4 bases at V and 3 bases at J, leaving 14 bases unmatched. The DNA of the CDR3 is TGCGCCAGCAGCCCACTACCAGGGACAGGGTTTGGCTACGAGCAGTACTTC. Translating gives CASSPLPGTGFGYEQYF.

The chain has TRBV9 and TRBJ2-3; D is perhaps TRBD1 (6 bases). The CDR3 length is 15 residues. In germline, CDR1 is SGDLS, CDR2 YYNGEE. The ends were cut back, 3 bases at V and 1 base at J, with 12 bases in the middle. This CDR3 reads CASSGPGQGTDTQYF. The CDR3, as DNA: TGTGCCAGCAGCGGTCCGGGACAAGGCACAGATACGCAGTATTTT.

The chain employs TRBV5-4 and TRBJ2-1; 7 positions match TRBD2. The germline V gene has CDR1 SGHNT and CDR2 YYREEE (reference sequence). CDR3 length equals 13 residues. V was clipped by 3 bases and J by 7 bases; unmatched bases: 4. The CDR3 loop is CASSSWEGNEQFF. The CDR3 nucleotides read TGTGCCAGCAGCTCCTGGGAGGGAAATGAGCAGTTCTTC.

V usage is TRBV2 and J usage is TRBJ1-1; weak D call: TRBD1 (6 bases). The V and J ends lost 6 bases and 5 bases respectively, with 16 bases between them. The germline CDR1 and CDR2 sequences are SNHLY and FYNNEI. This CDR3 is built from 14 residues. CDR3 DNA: TGTGCCAGCAGGCGCTTACAGGGTGGGACTGAAGCTTTCTTT. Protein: CASRRLQGGTEAFF.

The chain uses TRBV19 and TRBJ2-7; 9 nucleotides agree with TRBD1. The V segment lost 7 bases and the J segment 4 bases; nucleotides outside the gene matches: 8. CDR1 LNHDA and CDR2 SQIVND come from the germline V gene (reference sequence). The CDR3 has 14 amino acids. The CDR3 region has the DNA TGTGCCAGTACCGGGGAGGACAGGGGTTACGAGCAGTACTTC. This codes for CASTGEDRGYEQYF. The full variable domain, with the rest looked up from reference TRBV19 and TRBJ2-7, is DGGITQSPKYLFRKEGQNVTLSCEQNLNHDAMYWYRQDPGQGLRLIYYSQIVNDFQKGDIAEGYSVSREKKESFPLTVTSAQKNPTAFYLCASTGEDRGYEQYFGPGTRLTVT.

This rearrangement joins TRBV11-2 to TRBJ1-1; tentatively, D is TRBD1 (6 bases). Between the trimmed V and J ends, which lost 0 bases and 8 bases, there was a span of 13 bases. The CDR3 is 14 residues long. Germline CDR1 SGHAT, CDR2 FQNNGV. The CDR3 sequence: CASSLEGSGEEAFF. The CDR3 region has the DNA TGTGCCAGCAGCTTAGAGGGGTCAGGGGAAGAAGCTTTCTTT. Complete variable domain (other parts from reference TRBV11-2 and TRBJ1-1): EAGVAQSPRYKIIEKRQSVAFWCNPISGHATLYWYQQILGQGPKLLIQFQNNGVVDDSQLPKDRFSAERLKGVDSTLKIQPAKLEDSAVYLCASSLEGSGEEAFFGQGTRLTVV.

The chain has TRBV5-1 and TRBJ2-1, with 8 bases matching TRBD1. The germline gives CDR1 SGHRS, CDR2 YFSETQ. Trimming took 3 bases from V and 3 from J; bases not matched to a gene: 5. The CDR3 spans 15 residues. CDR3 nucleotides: TGCGCCAGCAGCTCCGGACAGGGCTTCTACAATGAGCAGTTCTTC. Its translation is CASSSGQGFYNEQFF.

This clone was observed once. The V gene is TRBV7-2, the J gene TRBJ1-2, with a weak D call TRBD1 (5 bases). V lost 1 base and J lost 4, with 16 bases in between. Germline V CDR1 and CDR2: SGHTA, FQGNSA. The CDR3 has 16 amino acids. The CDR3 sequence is CASSLDQDRRGYGYTF. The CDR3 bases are TGTGCCAGCAGCTTAGATCAAGACAGAAGGGGCTATGGCTACACCTTC.

This CDR3 is CASTPTGGNGNTIYF. DNA of the CDR3: TGCGCCAGCACCCCGACAGGGGGCAATGGAAACACCATATATTTT. V and J are TRBV5-1 and TRBJ1-3, with 10 bases lining up with TRBD1. The V segment lost 6 bases and the J segment 3 bases; nucleotides outside the gene matches: 6. Per germline, CDR1 SGHRS and CDR2 YFSETQ. The CDR3 contains 15 residues.

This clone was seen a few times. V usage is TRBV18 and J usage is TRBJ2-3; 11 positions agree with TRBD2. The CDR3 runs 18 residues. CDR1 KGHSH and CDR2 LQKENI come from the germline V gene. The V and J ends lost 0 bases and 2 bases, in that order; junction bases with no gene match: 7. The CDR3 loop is CASSPPRGTSGHTDTQYF. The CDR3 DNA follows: TGTGCCAGCTCACCACCACGGGGGACTAGCGGACACACAGATACGCAGTATTTT. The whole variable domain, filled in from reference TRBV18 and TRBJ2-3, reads NAGVMQNPRHLVRRRGQEARLRCSPMKGHSHVYWYRQLPEEGLKFMVYLQKENIIDESGMPKERFSAEFPKEGPSILRIQQVVRGDSAAYFCASSPPRGTSGHTDTQYFGPGTRLTVL.

DNA for the CDR3: TGTGCCAGCAGCCCCACAGGTTTCTCCTACGAGCAGTACTTC. Encoded protein: CASSPTGFSYEQYF. This chain connects TRBV5-6 to TRBJ2-7, with D possibly TRBD1 on 5 matching bases. The V gene's germline CDR1 is SGHDT and CDR2 YYEEEE. The CDR3 length is 14 residues. V lost 4 bases and J lost 0, with 11 bases in between.

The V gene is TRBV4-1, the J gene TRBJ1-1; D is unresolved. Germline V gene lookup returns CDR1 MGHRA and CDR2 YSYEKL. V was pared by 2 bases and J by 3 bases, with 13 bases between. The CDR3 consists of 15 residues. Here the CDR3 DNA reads TGCGCCAGCAGCCAACGGACTCTTCGCCACACTGAAGCTTTCTTT. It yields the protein CASSQRTLRHTEAFF.

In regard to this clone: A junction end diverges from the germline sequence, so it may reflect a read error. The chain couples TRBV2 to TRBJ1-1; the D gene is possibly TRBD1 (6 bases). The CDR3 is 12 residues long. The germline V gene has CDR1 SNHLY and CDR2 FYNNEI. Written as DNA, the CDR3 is TGTGCCAGCACGGACAGCAACATTGAAGCTTTCTTT. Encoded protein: CASTDSNIEAFF.

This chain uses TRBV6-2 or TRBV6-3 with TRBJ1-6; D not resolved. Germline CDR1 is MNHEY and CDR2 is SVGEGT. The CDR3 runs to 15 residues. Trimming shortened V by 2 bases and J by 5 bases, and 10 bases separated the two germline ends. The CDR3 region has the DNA TGTGCCAGCAGTTACAATGGCCAGGATAATTCACCCCTCCACTTT. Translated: CASSYNGQDNSPLHF.

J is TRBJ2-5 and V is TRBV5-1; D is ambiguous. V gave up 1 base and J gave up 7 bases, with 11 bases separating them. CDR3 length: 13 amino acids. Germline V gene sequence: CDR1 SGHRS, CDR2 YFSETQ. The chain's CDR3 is CASSLRRVGTQYF. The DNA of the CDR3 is TGCGCCAGCAGCTTGAGGAGAGTCGGGACCCAGTACTTC.

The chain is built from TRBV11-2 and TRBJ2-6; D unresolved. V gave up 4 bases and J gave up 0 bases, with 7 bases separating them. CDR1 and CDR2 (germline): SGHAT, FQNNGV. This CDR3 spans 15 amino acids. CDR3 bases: TGTGCCAGCAGCTCGTCCAGCTCTGGGGCCAACGTCCTGACTTTC. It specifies CASSSSSSGANVLTF.

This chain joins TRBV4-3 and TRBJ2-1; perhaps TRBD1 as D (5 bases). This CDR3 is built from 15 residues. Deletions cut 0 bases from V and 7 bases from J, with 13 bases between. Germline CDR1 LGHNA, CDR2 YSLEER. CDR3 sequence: CASSQDGADRNEQFF. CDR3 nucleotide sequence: TGCGCCAGCAGCCAAGATGGGGCAGATAGGAATGAGCAGTTCTTC.

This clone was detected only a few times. The CDR3 DNA sequence: TGTGCCTGGACGTATTCCGACAGGCCCCAGCGCGGTGGCTACACCTTC. The encoded protein is CAWTYSDRPQRGGYTF. This chain uses TRBV30 with TRBJ1-2; TRBD1 is a possible D gene (6 bases). With 4 bases removed from V and 7 bases from J, the gap between germline ends came to 25 bases. This CDR3 is built from 16 residues. Per germline, CDR1 GTSNPN and CDR2 SVGIG (reference sequence).

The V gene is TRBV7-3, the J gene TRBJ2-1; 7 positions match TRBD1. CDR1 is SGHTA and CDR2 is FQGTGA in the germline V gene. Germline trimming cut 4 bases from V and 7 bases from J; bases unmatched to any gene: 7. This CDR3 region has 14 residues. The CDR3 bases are TGTGCCAGCAGCTCGACAGGGTGGGATAATGAGCAGTTCTTC. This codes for CASSSTGWDNEQFF.

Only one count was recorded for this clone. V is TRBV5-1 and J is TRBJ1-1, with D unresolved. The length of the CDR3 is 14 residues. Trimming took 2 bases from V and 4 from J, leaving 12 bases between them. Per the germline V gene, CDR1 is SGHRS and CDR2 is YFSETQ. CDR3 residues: CASSFREGGTEAFF. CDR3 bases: TGCGCCAGCAGCTTCCGGGAGGGAGGCACTGAAGCTTTCTTT.

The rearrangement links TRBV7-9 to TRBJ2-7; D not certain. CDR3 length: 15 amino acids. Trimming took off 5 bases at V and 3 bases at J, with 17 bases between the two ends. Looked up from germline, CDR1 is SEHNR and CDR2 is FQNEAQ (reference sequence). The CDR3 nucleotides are TGTGCCAGCAGCCCAACCGAGGTTCTGGACTACGAGCAGTACTTC. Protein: CASSPTEVLDYEQYF. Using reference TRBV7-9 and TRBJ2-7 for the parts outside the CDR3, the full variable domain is DTGVSQNPRHKITKRGQNVTFRCDPISEHNRLYWYRQTLGQGPEFLTYFQNEAQLEKSRLLSDRFSAERPKGSFSTLEIQRTEQGDSAMYLCASSPTEVLDYEQYFGPGTRLTVT.

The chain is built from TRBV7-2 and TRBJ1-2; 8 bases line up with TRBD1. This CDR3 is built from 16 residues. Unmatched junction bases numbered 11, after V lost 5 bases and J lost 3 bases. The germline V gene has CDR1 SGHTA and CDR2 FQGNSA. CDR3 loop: CASSGSGQGRYYGYTF. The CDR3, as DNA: TGTGCCAGCAGCGGGAGTGGACAGGGTCGGTACTATGGCTACACCTTC.

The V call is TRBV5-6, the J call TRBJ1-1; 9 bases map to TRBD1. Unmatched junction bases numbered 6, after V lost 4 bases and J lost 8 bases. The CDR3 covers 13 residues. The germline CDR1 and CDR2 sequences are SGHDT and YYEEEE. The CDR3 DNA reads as TGTGCCAGCAGCCCCGGGACAGGGTCGGAAGCTTTCTTT. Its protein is CASSPGTGSEAFF. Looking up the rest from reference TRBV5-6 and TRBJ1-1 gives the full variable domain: DAGVTQSPTHLIKTRGQQVTLRCSPKSGHDTVSWYQQALGQGPQFIFQYYEEEERQRGNFPDRFSGHQFPNYSSELNVNALLLGDSALYLCASSPGTGSEAFFGQGTRLTVV.

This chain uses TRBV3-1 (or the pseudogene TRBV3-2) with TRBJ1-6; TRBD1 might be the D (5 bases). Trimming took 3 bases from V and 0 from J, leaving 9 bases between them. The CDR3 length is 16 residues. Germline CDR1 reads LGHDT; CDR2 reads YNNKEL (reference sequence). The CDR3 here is CASSQRQSSYNSPLHF. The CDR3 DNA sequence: TGTGCCAGCAGCCAGCGACAGAGCTCCTATAATTCACCCCTCCACTTT.

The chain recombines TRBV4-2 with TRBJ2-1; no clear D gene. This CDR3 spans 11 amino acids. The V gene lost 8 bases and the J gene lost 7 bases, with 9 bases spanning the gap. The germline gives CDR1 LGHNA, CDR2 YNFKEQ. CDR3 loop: CASVAENEQFF. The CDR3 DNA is TGTGCCAGCGTGGCGGAAAATGAGCAGTTCTTC.

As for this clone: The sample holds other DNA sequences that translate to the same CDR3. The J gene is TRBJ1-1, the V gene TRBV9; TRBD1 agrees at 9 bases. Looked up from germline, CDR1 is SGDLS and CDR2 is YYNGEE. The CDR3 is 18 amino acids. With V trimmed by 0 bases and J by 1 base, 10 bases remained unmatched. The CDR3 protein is CASSVGALPGQGNTEAFF. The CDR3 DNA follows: TGTGCCAGCAGCGTAGGGGCTTTGCCGGGACAGGGGAACACTGAAGCTTTCTTT. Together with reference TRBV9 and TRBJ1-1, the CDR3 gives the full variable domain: DSGVTQTPKHLITATGQRVTLRCSPRSGDLSVYWYQQSLDQGLQFLIQYYNGEERAKGNILERFSAQQFPDLHSELNLSSLELGDSALYFCASSVGALPGQGNTEAFFGQGTRLTVV.

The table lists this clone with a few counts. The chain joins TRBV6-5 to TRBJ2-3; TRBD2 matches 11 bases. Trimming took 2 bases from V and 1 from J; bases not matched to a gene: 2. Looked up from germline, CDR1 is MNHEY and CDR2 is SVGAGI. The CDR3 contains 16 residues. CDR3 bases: TGTGCCAGCAGTTACGGGACTAGCGGACGCACAGATACGCAGTATTTT. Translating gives CASSYGTSGRTDTQYF.

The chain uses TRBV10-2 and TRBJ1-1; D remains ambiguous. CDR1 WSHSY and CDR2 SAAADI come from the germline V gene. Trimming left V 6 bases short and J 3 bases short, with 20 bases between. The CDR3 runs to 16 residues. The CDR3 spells CASSQPHRGGDTEAFF. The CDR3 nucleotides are TGCGCCAGCAGCCAGCCTCACCGGGGTGGTGACACTGAAGCTTTCTTT.

CDR3 bases: TGTGCCAGTAGTATGGGAGTTCCTGGAAACACCATATATTTT. Translating it yields CASSMGVPGNTIYF. This chain connects TRBV19 to TRBJ1-3; D unresolved. V dropped 3 bases and J dropped 2 bases, with 8 bases sitting between them. CDR1 and CDR2 (germline): LNHDA, SQIVND (reference sequence). CDR3 length: 14 amino acids.